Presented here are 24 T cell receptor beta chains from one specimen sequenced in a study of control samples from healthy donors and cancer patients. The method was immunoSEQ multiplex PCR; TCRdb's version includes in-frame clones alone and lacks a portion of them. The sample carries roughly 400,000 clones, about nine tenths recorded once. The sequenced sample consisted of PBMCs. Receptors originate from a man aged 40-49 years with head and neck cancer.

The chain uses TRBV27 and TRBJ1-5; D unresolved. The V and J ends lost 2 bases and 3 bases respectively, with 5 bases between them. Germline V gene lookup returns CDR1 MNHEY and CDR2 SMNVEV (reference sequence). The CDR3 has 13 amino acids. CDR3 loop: CASSLQLNQPQHF. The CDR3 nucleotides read TGTGCCAGCAGTTTACAACTCAATCAGCCCCAGCATTTT.

This chain's CDR3 is CASSQGLADEQFF. For the CDR3, the DNA is TGCGCCAGCAGCCAGGGACTAGCGGACGAGCAGTTCTTC. This rearrangement joins TRBV4-1 to TRBJ2-1; 11 bases align to TRBD2. The germline gives CDR1 MGHRA, CDR2 YSYEKL. The CDR3 extends over 13 amino acids. Trimming took 3 bases from V and 10 from J; bases not matched to a gene: 2.

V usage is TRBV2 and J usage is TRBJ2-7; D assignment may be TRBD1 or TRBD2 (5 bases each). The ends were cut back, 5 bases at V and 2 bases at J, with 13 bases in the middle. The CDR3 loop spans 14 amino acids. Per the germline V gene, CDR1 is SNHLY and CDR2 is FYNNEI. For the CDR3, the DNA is TGTGCCAGCAGTCCGGGACGCACCACCTACGAGCAGTACTTC. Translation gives CASSPGRTTYEQYF.

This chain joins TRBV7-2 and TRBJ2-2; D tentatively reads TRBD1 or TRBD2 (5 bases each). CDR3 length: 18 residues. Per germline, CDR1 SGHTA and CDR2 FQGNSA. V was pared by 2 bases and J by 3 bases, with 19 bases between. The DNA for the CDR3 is TGTGCCAGCAGCTTATTCGGGCCTGGGGGTGGGGACACCGGGGAGCTGTTTTTT. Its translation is CASSLFGPGGGDTGELFF.

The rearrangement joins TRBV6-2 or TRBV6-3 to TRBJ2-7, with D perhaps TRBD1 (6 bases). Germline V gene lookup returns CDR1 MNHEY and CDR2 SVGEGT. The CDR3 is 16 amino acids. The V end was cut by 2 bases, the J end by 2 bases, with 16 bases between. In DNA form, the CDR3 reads TGTGCCAGCAGTTACGCGATCTGGCAGGGGCCCTACGAGCAGTACTTC. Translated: CASSYAIWQGPYEQYF.

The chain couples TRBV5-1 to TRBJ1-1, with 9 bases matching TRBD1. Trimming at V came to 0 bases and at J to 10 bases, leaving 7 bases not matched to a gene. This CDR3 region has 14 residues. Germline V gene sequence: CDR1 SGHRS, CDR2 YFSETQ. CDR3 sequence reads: CASSLDMGQGAAFF. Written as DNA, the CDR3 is TGCGCCAGCAGCTTGGATATGGGACAGGGAGCAGCTTTCTTT.

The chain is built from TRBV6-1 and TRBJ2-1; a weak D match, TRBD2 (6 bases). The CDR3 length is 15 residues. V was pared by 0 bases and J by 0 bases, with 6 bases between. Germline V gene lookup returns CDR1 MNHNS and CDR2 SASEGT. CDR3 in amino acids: CASSEASGSYNEQFF. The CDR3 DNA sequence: TGTGCCAGCAGTGAAGCTAGCGGCTCCTACAATGAGCAGTTCTTC.

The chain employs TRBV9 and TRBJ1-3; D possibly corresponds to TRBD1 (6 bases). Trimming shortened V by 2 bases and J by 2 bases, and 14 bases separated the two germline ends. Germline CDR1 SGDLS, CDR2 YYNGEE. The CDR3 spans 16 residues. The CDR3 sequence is CASSVGQSVAGNTIYF. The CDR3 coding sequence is TGTGCCAGCAGCGTCGGACAGTCGGTGGCTGGAAACACCATATATTTT.

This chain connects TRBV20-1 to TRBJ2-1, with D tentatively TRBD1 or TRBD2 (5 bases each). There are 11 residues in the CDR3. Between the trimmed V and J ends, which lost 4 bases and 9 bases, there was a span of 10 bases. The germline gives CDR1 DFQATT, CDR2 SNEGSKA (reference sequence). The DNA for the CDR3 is TGCAGTGCTATGGGTGGGGGTGAGCAGTTCTTC. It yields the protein CSAMGGGEQFF.

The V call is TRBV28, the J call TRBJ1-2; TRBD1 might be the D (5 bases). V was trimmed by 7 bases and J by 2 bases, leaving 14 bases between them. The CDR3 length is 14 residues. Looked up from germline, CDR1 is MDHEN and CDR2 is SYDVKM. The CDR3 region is CASTKLGRNYGYTF. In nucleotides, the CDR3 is TGTGCCAGCACCAAACTGGGACGGAACTATGGCTACACCTTC.

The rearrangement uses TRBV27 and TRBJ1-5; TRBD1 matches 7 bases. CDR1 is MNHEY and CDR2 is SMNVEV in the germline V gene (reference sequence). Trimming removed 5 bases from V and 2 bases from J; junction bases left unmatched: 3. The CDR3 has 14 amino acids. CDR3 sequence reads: CASSPGQGNQPQHF. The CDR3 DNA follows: TGTGCCAGCAGTCCAGGACAGGGCAATCAGCCCCAGCATTTT.

The CDR3 DNA sequence: TGTGCCAGCAGTTTCCCCTTGGATACGCAGTATTTT. This encodes CASSFPLDTQYF. The V call is TRBV5-4, the J call TRBJ2-3; D is unclear. V dropped 5 bases and J dropped 6 bases, with 10 bases sitting between them. Germline V lookup: CDR1 SGHNT, CDR2 YYREEE (reference sequence). This CDR3 has 12 residues.

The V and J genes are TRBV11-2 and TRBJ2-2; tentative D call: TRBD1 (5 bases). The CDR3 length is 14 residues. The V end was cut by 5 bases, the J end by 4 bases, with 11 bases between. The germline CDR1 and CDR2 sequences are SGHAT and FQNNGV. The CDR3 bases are TGTGCCAGCAGCATACAGGAGAGCACCGGGGAGCTGTTTTTT. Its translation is CASSIQESTGELFF.

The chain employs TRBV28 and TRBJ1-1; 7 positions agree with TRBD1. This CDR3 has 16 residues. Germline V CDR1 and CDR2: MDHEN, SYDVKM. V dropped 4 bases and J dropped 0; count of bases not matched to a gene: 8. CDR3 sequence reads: CASSSRGTVLNTEAFF. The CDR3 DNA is TGTGCCAGCAGTTCACGGGGGACAGTCTTGAACACTGAAGCTTTCTTT.

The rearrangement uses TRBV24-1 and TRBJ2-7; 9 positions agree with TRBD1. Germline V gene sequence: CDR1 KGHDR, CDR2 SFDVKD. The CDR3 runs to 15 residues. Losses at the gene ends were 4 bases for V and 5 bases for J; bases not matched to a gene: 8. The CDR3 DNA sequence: TGTGCCACCAGTGACCCCTGGACAGGGGCCCACGAGCAGTACTTC. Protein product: CATSDPWTGAHEQYF.

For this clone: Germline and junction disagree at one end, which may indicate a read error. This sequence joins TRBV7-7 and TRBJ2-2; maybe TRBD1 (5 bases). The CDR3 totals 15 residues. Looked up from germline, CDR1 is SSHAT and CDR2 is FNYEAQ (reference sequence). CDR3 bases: TGTGCTAGCAGCTTAGACAGATCGAACACCGGGGAGCTGTTTTTT. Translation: CASSLDRSNTGELFF.

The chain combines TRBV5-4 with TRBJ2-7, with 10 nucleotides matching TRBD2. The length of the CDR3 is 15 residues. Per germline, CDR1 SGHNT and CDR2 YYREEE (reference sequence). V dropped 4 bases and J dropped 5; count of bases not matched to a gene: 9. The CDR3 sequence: CASSGGSGRVDEQYF. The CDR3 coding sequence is TGTGCCAGCAGCGGGGGGAGCGGGAGGGTCGACGAGCAGTACTTC.

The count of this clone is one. CDR3 coding DNA: TGTGCCAGCAGCTTGGTTGGGGACAGTAATCAGCCCCAGCATTTT. It codes for CASSLVGDSNQPQHF. This chain connects TRBV5-5 to TRBJ1-5, with 7 bases aligning to TRBD1. V lost 0 bases to trimming and J lost 4 bases; unmatched junction nucleotides: 4. CDR3 length equals 15 residues. Germline V gene sequence: CDR1 SGHKS, CDR2 YYEKEE (reference sequence). The variable domain in full, with the rest retrieved from reference TRBV5-5 and TRBJ1-5, is DAGVTQSPTHLIKTRGQQVTLRCSPISGHKSVSWYQQVLGQGPQFIFQYYEKEERGRGNFPDRFSARQFPNYSSELNVNALLLGDSALYLCASSLVGDSNQPQHFGDGTRLSIL.

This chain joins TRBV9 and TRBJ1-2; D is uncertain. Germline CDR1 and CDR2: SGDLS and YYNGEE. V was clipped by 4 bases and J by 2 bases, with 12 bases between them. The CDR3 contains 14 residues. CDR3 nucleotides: TGTGCCAGCAGCCTCAGAGCCAGAAACTATGGCTACACCTTC. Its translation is CASSLRARNYGYTF.

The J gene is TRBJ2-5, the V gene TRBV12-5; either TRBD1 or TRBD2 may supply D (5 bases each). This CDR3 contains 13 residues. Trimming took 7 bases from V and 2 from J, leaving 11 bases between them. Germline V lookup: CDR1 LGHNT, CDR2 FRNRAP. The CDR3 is CASARDDQETQYF. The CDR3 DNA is TGTGCTAGTGCTCGGGACGATCAAGAGACCCAGTACTTC.

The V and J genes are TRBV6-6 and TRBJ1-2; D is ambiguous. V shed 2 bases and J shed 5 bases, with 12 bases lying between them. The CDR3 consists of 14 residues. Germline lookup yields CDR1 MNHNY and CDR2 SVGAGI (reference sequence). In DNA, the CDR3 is TGTGCCAGCAGTTACCCGAACAGCCCTTATGGCTACACCTTC. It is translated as CASSYPNSPYGYTF.

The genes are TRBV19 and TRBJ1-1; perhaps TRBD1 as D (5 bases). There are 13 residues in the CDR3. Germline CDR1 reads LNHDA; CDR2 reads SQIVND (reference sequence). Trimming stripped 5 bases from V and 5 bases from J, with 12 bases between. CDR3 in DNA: TGTGCCAGTAGTTTAACAGGCGGGACTGAAGCTTTCTTT. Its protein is CASSLTGGTEAFF.

This CDR3 is CASSTQQGITEAFF. The CDR3 nucleotides read TGTGCCAGCAGCACCCAACAGGGGATAACTGAAGCTTTCTTT. This sequence joins TRBV7-8 and TRBJ1-1, with TRBD1 identical over 7 bases. The CDR3 is 14 residues long. V was pared by 5 bases and J by 5 bases, with 8 bases of the junction left unmatched. CDR1 is SGHVS and CDR2 is FQNEAQ in the germline V gene.

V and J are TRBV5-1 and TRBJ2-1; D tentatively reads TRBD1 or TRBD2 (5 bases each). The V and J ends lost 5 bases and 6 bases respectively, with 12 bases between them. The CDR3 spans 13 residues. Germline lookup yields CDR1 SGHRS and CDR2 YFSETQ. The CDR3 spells CASRGRLGNEQFF. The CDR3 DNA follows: TGCGCCAGCAGGGGACGCCTAGGCAATGAGCAGTTCTTC.